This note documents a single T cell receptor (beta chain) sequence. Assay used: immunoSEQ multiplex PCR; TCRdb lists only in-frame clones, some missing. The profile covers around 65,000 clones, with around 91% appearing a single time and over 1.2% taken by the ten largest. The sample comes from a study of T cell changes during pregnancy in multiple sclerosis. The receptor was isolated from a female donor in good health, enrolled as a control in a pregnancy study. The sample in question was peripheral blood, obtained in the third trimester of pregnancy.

CDR3 DNA sequence: TGCGCCAGCGGACTCCCGGGACGGGAGGGGTTAGGCTACACCTTC. Its translation: CASGLPGREGLGYTF. The J gene is TRBJ1-2, the V gene TRBV4-1, with D perhaps TRBD1 (5 bases). Trimming left V 8 bases short and J 8 bases short, with 24 bases between. The CDR3 is 15 amino acids. CDR1 MGHRA and CDR2 YSYEKL come from the germline V gene.